The 15 T cell receptor beta chains in this list originate from one sample, sequenced in a study of control samples from healthy donors and cancer patients. TCRdb keeps only in-frame clones here, not all; method: immunoSEQ multiplex PCR. Of 150,000 to 180,000 clones listed, approximately 93% are singletons. Sequencing was done on a sample of blood. These receptors originate from a middle-aged man in good health.

V and J are TRBV28 and TRBJ2-3; 10 bases align to TRBD2. Germline V gene data show CDR1 as MDHEN and CDR2 as SYDVKM. CDR3 length equals 17 residues. The V segment lost 4 bases and the J segment 3 bases; nucleotides outside the gene matches: 10. CDR3 bases: TGTGCCAGCAGTTCTCCGACACTAGCGGGGAGGACAGATACGCAGTATTTT. It codes for CASSSPTLAGRTDTQYF. The full variable domain, in which reference TRBV28 and TRBJ2-3 provide the parts outside the CDR3, is DVKVTQSSRYLVKRTGEKVFLECVQDMDHENMFWYRQDPGLGLRLIYFSYDVKMKEKGDIPEGYSVSREKKERFSLILESASTNQTSMYLCASSSPTLAGRTDTQYFGPGTRLTVL.

This chain joins TRBV19 and TRBJ2-1, with TRBD2 identical over 8 bases. The CDR3 runs 13 residues. The V gene end was trimmed by 1 base and the J gene end by 15 bases; junction bases not matched to a gene: 8. Germline V CDR1 and CDR2: LNHDA, SQIVND (reference sequence). The CDR3 sequence is CASSIGSSGFRFF. CDR3 coding DNA: TGTGCCAGTAGTATAGGGTCTAGCGGGTTCCGGTTCTTC.

CDR3 sequence: CASEGGRPRSGELFF. The CDR3 region has the DNA TGTGCCAGCGAAGGGGGGCGACCTCGGAGCGGGGAGCTGTTTTTT. The chain employs TRBV2 and TRBJ2-2; D might be TRBD1 or TRBD2, each matching 6 bases. CDR1 is SNHLY, CDR2 FYNNEI, per germline. Trimming left V 8 bases short and J 7 bases short, with 20 bases between. This CDR3 region has 15 residues.

The rearrangement joins TRBV18 to TRBJ1-4; 7 bases line up with TRBD1. V was pared by 6 bases and J by 3 bases, with 4 bases of the junction left unmatched. The CDR3 is 14 amino acids. CDR1 and CDR2 from the germline V gene are KGHSH and LQKENI. As DNA, the CDR3 is TGTGCCAGCTCGCGTCAGGGGGCTAATGAAAAACTGTTTTTT. It codes for CASSRQGANEKLFF. The complete variable domain, with remaining parts taken from reference TRBV18 and TRBJ1-4, reads NAGVMQNPRHLVRRRGQEARLRCSPMKGHSHVYWYRQLPEEGLKFMVYLQKENIIDESGMPKERFSAEFPKEGPSILRIQQVVRGDSAAYFCASSRQGANEKLFFGSGTQLSVL.

The count of this clone is one. The chain uses TRBV15 and TRBJ2-2; D is undetermined. The V and J ends lost 7 bases and 6 bases respectively, with 9 bases between them. The CDR3 consists of 12 residues. Looked up from germline, CDR1 is LNHNV and CDR2 is YYDKDF (reference sequence). CDR3 in amino acids: CATKPLAGELFF. As DNA, the CDR3 is TGTGCCACCAAACCCCTGGCCGGGGAGCTGTTTTTT.

The chain recombines TRBV7-6 with TRBJ2-7; no clear D. Looked up from germline, CDR1 is SGHVS and CDR2 is FNYEAQ. This CDR3 is built from 15 residues. V was clipped by 1 base and J by 0 bases, with 10 bases between them. CDR3 region: CASSLEDRSSYEQYF. The DNA of the CDR3 is TGTGCCAGCAGCTTAGAGGACCGGAGCTCCTACGAGCAGTACTTC. Together with reference TRBV7-6 and TRBJ2-7, the CDR3 gives the full variable domain: GAGVSQSPRYKVTKRGQDVALRCDPISGHVSLYWYRQALGQGPEFLTYFNYEAQQDKSGLPNDRFSAERPEGSISTLTIQRTEQRDSAMYRCASSLEDRSSYEQYFGPGTRLTVT.

The V and J genes are TRBV5-1 and TRBJ2-3; D is perhaps TRBD1 or TRBD2 (5 bases each). The CDR3 sequence is 14 residues long. Trimming took 4 bases from V and 2 from J, leaving 11 bases between them. Germline V CDR1 and CDR2: SGHRS, YFSETQ. As DNA, the CDR3 is TGCGCCAGCAGCCGGGACCTAGTCACAGATACGCAGTATTTT. Translating it yields CASSRDLVTDTQYF.

The chain is built from TRBV19 and TRBJ1-1, with 7 positions matching TRBD1. Per germline, CDR1 LNHDA and CDR2 SQIVND (reference sequence). V gave up 0 bases and J gave up 8 bases; unmatched junction bases: 9. CDR3 length equals 15 residues. The CDR3: CASSIDHGRGTEAFF. The CDR3 bases are TGTGCCAGTAGTATAGATCACGGCAGGGGGACAGAAGCTTTCTTT.

The V call is TRBV28, the J call TRBJ1-2; the D is unclear. V was shortened by 2 bases and J by 3 bases, with 7 bases between the two germline ends. The CDR3 is 13 amino acids. Per the germline V gene, CDR1 is MDHEN and CDR2 is SYDVKM. The CDR3 loop reads CASSLNSYYGYTF. The CDR3 coding sequence is TGTGCCAGCAGTTTAAATTCGTACTATGGCTACACCTTC.

The genes are TRBV28 and TRBJ2-7; no definite D call. The CDR3 is 12 residues long. With 3 bases removed from V and 0 bases from J, the gap between germline ends came to 3 bases. Germline CDR1 and CDR2: MDHEN and SYDVKM. CDR3 in DNA: TGTGCCAGCAGTTTGGGCTCCTACGAGCAGTACTTC. Protein sequence: CASSLGSYEQYF.

The V gene is TRBV7-9, the J gene TRBJ1-1; 10 bases align to TRBD1. J lost 4 bases, V lost 3 bases, and 8 bases had no gene match. The germline V gene encodes CDR1 SEHNR and CDR2 FQNEAQ (reference sequence). The CDR3 length is 16 residues. The CDR3 loop reads CASSFRMGQGTTEAFF. The DNA of the CDR3 is TGTGCCAGCAGCTTTCGGATGGGACAGGGGACCACTGAAGCTTTCTTT.

Worth noting for this clone: The junction differs from germline at one of its ends, possibly a read error. The genes are TRBV6-5 and TRBJ1-2; D uncertain. The CDR3 is 13 amino acids. Per the germline V gene, CDR1 is MNHEY and CDR2 is SVGAGI. The CDR3: CASSDSYSYGYTF. CDR3 DNA sequence: TGTGCCAGCAGTGACTCCTACTCCTATGGCTACACCTTC.

The table lists this clone with a count of one. This chain connects TRBV6-2 or TRBV6-3 to TRBJ2-3; the D gene could be TRBD1 or TRBD2 (5 bases each). V was pared by 2 bases and J by 2 bases, with 8 bases between. Germline V gives CDR1 MNHEY, CDR2 SVGEGT. CDR3 length equals 14 residues. CDR3: CASSYTGATDTQYF. CDR3 nucleotide sequence: TGTGCCAGCAGTTACACCGGGGCCACAGATACGCAGTATTTT.

The V and J genes are TRBV4-2 and TRBJ1-2; a possible D gene is TRBD1 (5 bases). The CDR3 extends over 15 amino acids. Looked up from germline, CDR1 is LGHNA and CDR2 is YNFKEQ. The V end lost 0 bases, the J end lost 5 bases, and 13 bases lay between the germline ends. The CDR3 loop is CASSQDTRGEYGYTF. The CDR3 DNA reads TGTGCCAGCAGCCAAGACACCCGGGGGGAATATGGCTACACCTTC.

This chain links TRBV7-9 with TRBJ1-2, with 7 positions matching TRBD1. The CDR3 contains 13 residues. J gave up 4 bases and V 4 bases, and 3 bases lay outside the gene matches. Germline assignment: CDR1 SEHNR and CDR2 FQNEAQ (reference sequence). In DNA form, the CDR3 reads TGTGCCAGCAGCTCGGGACAGATCTATGGCTACACCTTC. Translating gives CASSSGQIYGYTF.